Following are 12 T cell receptor beta chains from one sample sequenced in a study of blood T cell repertoires in COVID-19. Sequencing was performed with immunoSEQ multiplex PCR; in TCRdb, only in-frame clones are kept and a portion is missing. The data show under 300,000 clones, about three quarters seen once. The material sequenced was peripheral blood. All receptors come from a woman of 80 years or more with acute or convalescent COVID-19.

This clone was recorded once. In DNA, the CDR3 is TGCGCCAGCAGCTTGGCGGGGACAGGGTATGGAAACACCATATATTTT. Amino acids: CASSLAGTGYGNTIYF. This chain joins TRBV5-1 and TRBJ1-3; 9 nucleotides line up with TRBD1. Germline CDR1 reads SGHRS; CDR2 reads YFSETQ. The CDR3 consists of 16 residues. The trim removed 0 bases at V and 3 bases at J, leaving 4 bases unmatched.

There are a few counts of this clone. A much larger clone sits a single nucleotide away, making a read error possible. This sample includes further DNA sequences coding for the same CDR3. The chain links TRBV3-1 (or the pseudogene TRBV3-2) to TRBJ2-2, with a possible D match to TRBD2 (7 bases). Trimming stripped 4 bases from V and 4 bases from J, with 13 bases between. CDR1 and CDR2 (germline): LGHDT, YNNKEL (reference sequence). The CDR3 runs to 15 residues. CDR3 in amino acids: CASSLGGARTGELFF. The DNA for the CDR3 is TGTGCCAGCAGCCTAGGGGGGGCGCGCACCGGGGAGCTGTTTTTT.

The chain links TRBV27 to TRBJ2-5; perhaps TRBD1 as D (5 bases). This CDR3 has 15 residues. Deletions cut 4 bases from V and 2 bases from J, with 14 bases between. Looked up from germline, CDR1 is MNHEY and CDR2 is SMNVEV (reference sequence). This CDR3 reads CASSWGSGYQETQYF. The CDR3, as DNA: TGTGCCAGCAGTTGGGGCTCAGGCTATCAAGAGACCCAGTACTTC.

The rearrangement links TRBV19 to TRBJ1-1; D gene uncertain. This CDR3 contains 12 residues. CDR1 is LNHDA, CDR2 SQIVND, per germline (reference sequence). V was shortened by 2 bases and J by 6 bases, with 7 bases between the two germline ends. The CDR3 nucleotides are TGTGCCAGTAGTATACGGGGATCTGAAGCTTTCTTT. Protein product: CASSIRGSEAFF.

As for this clone: The sample contains more than one DNA sequence encoding this CDR3. The chain employs TRBV7-2 and TRBJ2-7; 8 bases agree with TRBD2. Unmatched junction bases numbered 7, after V lost 5 bases and J lost 1 base. Germline V gene data show CDR1 as SGHTA and CDR2 as FQGNSA. The CDR3 has 15 residues. CDR3 bases: TGTGCCAGCAGCCTCGAGCGGGGGCCGTCCTACGAGCAGTACTTC. Its translation: CASSLERGPSYEQYF.

The chain links TRBV5-4 to TRBJ2-7; TRBD2 agrees at 11 bases. The J segment lost 3 bases and the V segment lost 0 bases, leaving 2 bases of the junction unmatched. Germline assignment: CDR1 SGHNT and CDR2 YYREEE (reference sequence). This CDR3 is built from 15 residues. In DNA form, the CDR3 reads TGTGCCAGCAGCTTGGGGGGACTAGCGGTCTACGAGCAGTACTTC. Translated: CASSLGGLAVYEQYF.

About this clone itself: Given a much more abundant clone one base away, this may be a read error. Other nucleotide sequences in the sample specify the same CDR3. The genes are TRBV7-9 and TRBJ1-1, with D tentatively TRBD1 (6 bases). This CDR3 region has 13 residues. CDR1 and CDR2 from the germline V gene are SEHNR and FQNEAQ (reference sequence). V was pared by 2 bases and J by 4 bases, with 8 bases between. CDR3 DNA sequence: TGTGCCAGCAGCTTACAAGGGGGCACTGAAGCTTTCTTT. This translates into CASSLQGGTEAFF.

The chain recombines TRBV27 with TRBJ2-5; 10 bases agree with TRBD1. Per the germline V gene, CDR1 is MNHEY and CDR2 is SMNVEV (reference sequence). The CDR3 runs to 16 residues. Trimming removed 4 bases from V and 7 bases from J; junction bases left unmatched: 12. CDR3 bases: TGTGCCAGCAGTTCGTTCGGGACAGGGGTTGGGGTGACCCAGTACTTC. Amino acid sequence: CASSSFGTGVGVTQYF.

The chain couples TRBV6-5 to TRBJ1-2; D perhaps matches TRBD1 (6 bases). V was trimmed by 7 bases and J by 3 bases, leaving 9 bases between them. Germline V gene sequence: CDR1 MNHEY, CDR2 SVGAGI. There are 12 residues in the CDR3. Here the CDR3 reads CASTGQYYGYTF. The CDR3 coding sequence is TGTGCCAGCACCGGACAGTACTATGGCTACACCTTC.

The CDR3 sequence: CASSEQGVDTQYF. In DNA form, the CDR3 reads TGTGCCAGCAGTGAACAAGGGGTAGATACGCAGTATTTT. The V and J genes are TRBV6-1 and TRBJ2-3; maybe TRBD1 (5 bases). Germline CDR1 reads MNHNS; CDR2 reads SASEGT. Trimming removed 2 bases at V and 5 bases at J, with 8 bases between. CDR3 length: 13 residues.

This rearrangement joins TRBV7-2 to TRBJ1-6, with unresolved D. V was clipped by 5 bases and J by 6 bases, with 11 bases between them. The CDR3 sequence is 14 residues long. Germline V lookup: CDR1 SGHTA, CDR2 FQGNSA. CDR3 sequence: CASSEQSGNSPLHF. The CDR3 coding sequence is TGTGCCAGCAGCGAGCAGTCGGGTAATTCACCCCTCCACTTT.

Ten or more counts support this clone. This sequence joins TRBV10-3 and TRBJ2-3; possibly TRBD1 for D (5 bases). Trimming stripped 0 bases from V and 11 bases from J, with 15 bases between. CDR3 length: 14 residues. Germline V lookup: CDR1 ENHRY, CDR2 SYGVKD. The CDR3 is CAISESLGRSMQYF. The CDR3 coding sequence is TGTGCCATCAGTGAGTCCCTGGGGCGAAGTATGCAGTATTTT.